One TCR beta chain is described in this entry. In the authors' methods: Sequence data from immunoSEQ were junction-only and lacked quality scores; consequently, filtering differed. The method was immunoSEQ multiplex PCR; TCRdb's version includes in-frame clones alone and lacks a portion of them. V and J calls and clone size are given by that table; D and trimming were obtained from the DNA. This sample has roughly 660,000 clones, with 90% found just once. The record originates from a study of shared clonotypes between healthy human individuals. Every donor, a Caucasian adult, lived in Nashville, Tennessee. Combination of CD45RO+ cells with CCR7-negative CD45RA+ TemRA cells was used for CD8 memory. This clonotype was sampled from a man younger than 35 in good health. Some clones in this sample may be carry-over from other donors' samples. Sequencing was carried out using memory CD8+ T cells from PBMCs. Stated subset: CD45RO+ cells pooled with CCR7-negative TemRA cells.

The CDR3 nucleotides read TGTGCCAGCAGCTTAGTTTCCAGCTCCTACGAGCAGTACTTC. It encodes CASSLVSSSYEQYF. The chain combines TRBV7-9 with TRBJ2-7; D is ambiguous. CDR3 length: 14 amino acids. Germline V gives CDR1 SEHNR, CDR2 FQNEAQ (reference sequence). Trimming took off 1 base at V and 0 bases at J, with 7 bases between the two ends.